Included here is one T cell receptor beta chain sequence, with context. The record originates from a study of cytomegalovirus exposure and HLA in healthy donors. PCR primers comprised 60 Vbeta and 13 Jbeta primers. Measured with immunoSEQ multiplex PCR; TCRdb has only the in-frame clones, and not every one. The sample holds roughly 120,000 clones, 67% seen once. Germline assignment: CDR1 SGHTA and CDR2 FQGTGA. This CDR3 is built from 17 residues. With 1 base clipped from V and 3 bases from J, the junction kept 10 bases outside the gene matches. The sample consisted of PBMCs. This receptor was identified in a man aged 18 to 29 in good health and CMV-seropositive. This chain links TRBV7-3 with TRBJ2-5; 8 nucleotides match TRBD2. CDR3 DNA sequence: TGTGCCAGCAGCTTAAGGGGCGGGGGGCGCGAGGAAGAGACCCAGTACTTC. Translated: CASSLRGGGREEETQYF.